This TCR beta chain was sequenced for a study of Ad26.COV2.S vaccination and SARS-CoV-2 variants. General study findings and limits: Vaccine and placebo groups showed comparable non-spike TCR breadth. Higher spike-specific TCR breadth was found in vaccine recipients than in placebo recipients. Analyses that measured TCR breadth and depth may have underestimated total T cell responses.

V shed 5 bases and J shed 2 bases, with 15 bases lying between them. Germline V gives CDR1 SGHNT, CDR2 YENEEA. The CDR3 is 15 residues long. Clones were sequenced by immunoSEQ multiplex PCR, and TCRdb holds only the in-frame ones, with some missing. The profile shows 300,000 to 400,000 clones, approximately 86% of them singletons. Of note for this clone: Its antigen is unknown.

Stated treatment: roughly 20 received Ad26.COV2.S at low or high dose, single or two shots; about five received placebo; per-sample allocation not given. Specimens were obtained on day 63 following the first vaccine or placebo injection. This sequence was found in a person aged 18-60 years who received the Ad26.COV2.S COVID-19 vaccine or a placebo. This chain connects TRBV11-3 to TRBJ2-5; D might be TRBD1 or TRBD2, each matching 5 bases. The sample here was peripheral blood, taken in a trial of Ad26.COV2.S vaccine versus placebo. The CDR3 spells CASSPGTERQETQYF. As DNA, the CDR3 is TGTGCCAGCAGCCCAGGGACCGAGAGACAAGAGACCCAGTACTTC.